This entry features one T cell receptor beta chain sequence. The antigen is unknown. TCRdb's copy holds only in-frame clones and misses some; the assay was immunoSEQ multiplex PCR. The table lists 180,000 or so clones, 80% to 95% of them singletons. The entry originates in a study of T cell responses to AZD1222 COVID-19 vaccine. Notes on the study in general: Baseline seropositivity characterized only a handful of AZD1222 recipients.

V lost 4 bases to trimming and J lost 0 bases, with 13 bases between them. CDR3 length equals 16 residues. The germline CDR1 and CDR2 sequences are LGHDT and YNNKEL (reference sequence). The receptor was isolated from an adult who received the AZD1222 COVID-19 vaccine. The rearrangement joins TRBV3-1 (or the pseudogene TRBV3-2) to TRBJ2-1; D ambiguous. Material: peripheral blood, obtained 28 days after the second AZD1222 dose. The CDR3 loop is CASSLTPPSSYNEQFF. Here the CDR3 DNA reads TGTGCCAGCAGCCTCACCCCCCCGAGCTCCTACAATGAGCAGTTCTTC.